This T cell receptor (beta chain) was found in a study of human T cells and chemical hapten exposure. Germline V gene data show CDR1 as SQVTM and CDR2 as ANQGSEA. The CDR3 is made up of 13 amino acids. Overall study results and limits: No shift was seen in TCRs above 1 in 1000 frequency with DPC sensitization.

A single record per CDR3 protein comes from TCRdb applying MiXCR to the RACE reads. This table holds around 380,000 distinct CDR3 sequences, roughly 5% found once. On this clonotype itself: Its matching antigen is unknown. Being one base from a much bigger clone, this may be a read error.

Sample time point: patch test 1, 2 weeks after DPC sensitization. Noted treatment: therapeutic diphenylcyclopropenone sensitization with weekly scalp DPC. This clonotype was sampled from a woman aged 45-65 years with alopecia areata. Some clones in this sample may be carry-over from other donors' samples. The rearrangement uses TRBV29-1 and TRBJ1-1; D uncertain. The sequencing here drew on whole blood, taken in connection with sensitization to the hapten diphenylcyclopropenone (DPC). CDR3 region: CRVGTSMNTEAFF. The DNA of the CDR3 is TGCAGAGTTGGAACATCTATGAACACTGAAGCTTTCTTT.